Presented here are 27 T cell receptor beta chains from one specimen sequenced in a study of blood T cell repertoires in COVID-19. Profiling relied on immunoSEQ multiplex PCR, and the TCRdb table lists in-frame clones only, not all of them. The sample yields 63,000 or so clones, about 80% seen once. The sample comprised peripheral blood. The receptors come from a human donor in a cohort sampled during active COVID-19.

The V gene is TRBV13, the J gene TRBJ2-7; 10 positions match TRBD2. Germline V gene data show CDR1 as PRHDT and CDR2 as FYEKMQ (reference sequence). V was pared by 5 bases and J by 5 bases, with 9 bases of the junction left unmatched. This CDR3 is built from 15 residues. This chain's CDR3 is CASSHGLAAGDEQYF. CDR3 in DNA: TGTGCCAGCAGCCATGGACTAGCGGCCGGGGACGAGCAGTACTTC.

The V call is TRBV19, the J call TRBJ1-1, with D perhaps TRBD1 (5 bases). V shed 5 bases and J shed 3 bases, with 10 bases lying between them. Germline CDR1 LNHDA, CDR2 SQIVND (reference sequence). There are 13 residues in the CDR3. The CDR3 DNA is TGTGCCAGTAGTCGGGGGTTCGACACTGAAGCTTTCTTT. Protein sequence: CASSRGFDTEAFF.

CDR3 DNA sequence: TGTGCCACCAGCAGTACAGGGACTAGCGGGACCAAAGAGACCCAGTACTTC. Protein product: CATSSTGTSGTKETQYF. V and J are TRBV15 and TRBJ2-5; 13 nucleotides line up with TRBD2. J was trimmed by 3 bases and V by 3 bases; bases with no gene match: 7. The CDR3 is 17 residues long. The germline V gene has CDR1 LNHNV and CDR2 YYDKDF (reference sequence).

The chain carries TRBV7-9 and TRBJ2-3, with a possible D match to TRBD2 (6 bases). Germline V lookup: CDR1 SEHNR, CDR2 FQNEAQ (reference sequence). The CDR3 runs to 15 residues. V was shortened by 4 bases and J by 4 bases, with 15 bases between the two germline ends. The CDR3 region has the DNA TGTGCCAGCAGCTGGAAGGAGGGTGCGGCAGATACGCAGTATTTT. Translating it yields CASSWKEGAADTQYF.

This sequence joins TRBV7-2 and TRBJ2-7; tentatively, D is TRBD2 (6 bases). Trimming left V 1 base short and J 3 bases short, with 10 bases between. Germline values: CDR1 SGHTA, CDR2 FQGNSA. This CDR3 comprises 14 residues. The CDR3, as DNA: TGTGCCAGCAGCTTAGGGGGAGGACTCTACGAGCAGTACTTC. Translated: CASSLGGGLYEQYF. Complete variable domain (other parts from reference TRBV7-2 and TRBJ2-7): GAGVSQSPSNKVTEKGKDVELRCDPISGHTALYWYRQSLGQGLEFLIYFQGNSAPDKSGLPSDRFSAERTGGSVSTLTIQRTQQEDSAVYLCASSLGGGLYEQYFGPGTRLTVT.

The V gene is TRBV5-1, the J gene TRBJ2-3; D gene ambiguous. V was pared by 6 bases and J by 0 bases, with 14 bases between. Germline loops: CDR1 SGHRS, CDR2 YFSETQ. This CDR3 has 15 residues. The CDR3 DNA sequence: TGCGCCAGCACGCCGAGCGATCCAAGCACAGATACGCAGTATTTT. Translation: CASTPSDPSTDTQYF. Variable domain in full (rest from reference TRBV5-1 and TRBJ2-3): KAGVTQTPRYLIKTRGQQVTLSCSPISGHRSVSWYQQTPGQGLQFLFEYFSETQRNKGNFPGRFSGRQFSNSRSEMNVSTLELGDSALYLCASTPSDPSTDTQYFGPGTRLTVL.

This rearrangement joins TRBV6-1 to TRBJ1-2, with D possibly matching TRBD1 (5 bases). This CDR3 has 17 residues. Germline V gene data show CDR1 as MNHNS and CDR2 as SASEGT. Deletions cut 3 bases from V and 5 bases from J, with 22 bases between. CDR3 sequence reads: CASSEGGTLFYGYGYTF. In nucleotides, the CDR3 is TGTGCCAGCAGTGAGGGGGGAACTCTCTTTTATGGTTATGGCTACACCTTC.

The V gene is TRBV7-2, the J gene TRBJ2-3; TRBD2 agrees at 12 bases. CDR3 length: 16 amino acids. Germline CDR1 is SGHTA and CDR2 is FQGNSA. The V segment lost 5 bases and the J segment 0 bases; nucleotides outside the gene matches: 3. This CDR3 is CASSLLAGGSTDTQYF. The CDR3, as DNA: TGTGCCAGCAGCCTTCTAGCGGGGGGGAGCACAGATACGCAGTATTTT.

The gene calls are TRBV21-1 and TRBJ2-7; the listed D gene, TRBD2, was not tested against the DNA. TRBV21-1 is flagged as a pseudogene. The CDR3 runs to 14 residues. The CDR3 DNA follows: TGTGCCAGCAGACGGACTAGGGAATGCTACGAGCAGTACTTC. Its translation: CASRRTRECYEQYF.

This clone showed up just once. In DNA, the CDR3 is TGTGCCAGTAGTGCCTTAAACCGGGACAGGACTGGTGGAAACACCATATATTTT. This encodes CASSALNRDRTGGNTIYF. The V call is TRBV19, the J call TRBJ1-3, with 8 bases matching TRBD1. The CDR3 runs to 18 residues. Germline CDR1 reads LNHDA; CDR2 reads SQIVND (reference sequence). Losses at the gene ends were 5 bases for V and 3 bases for J; bases not matched to a gene: 15.

J is TRBJ2-5 and V is TRBV19; D is unresolved. The CDR3 is 14 amino acids. Looked up from germline, CDR1 is LNHDA and CDR2 is SQIVND (reference sequence). Trimming took off 3 bases at V and 1 base at J, with 9 bases between the two ends. The CDR3, as DNA: TGTGCCAGTAGTATGATGCCCAGCCAAGAGACCCAGTACTTC. This sequence encodes CASSMMPSQETQYF.

The rearrangement joins TRBV9 to TRBJ1-2; the match to TRBD1 covers 9 bases. Trimming took 5 bases from V and 3 from J; bases not matched to a gene: 8. This CDR3 is built from 15 residues. Germline V gives CDR1 SGDLS, CDR2 YYNGEE. The CDR3 here is CASRGTGGPHYGYTF. The CDR3 DNA sequence: TGTGCCAGCAGAGGTACAGGGGGCCCGCACTATGGCTACACCTTC.

Note on this clone: This same CDR3 is encoded by further DNA sequences in the sample. The chain is built from TRBV5-1 and TRBJ2-7; D is undetermined. Germline CDR1 is SGHRS and CDR2 is YFSETQ. Trimming left V 3 bases short and J 1 base short, with 2 bases between. The CDR3 covers 11 residues. The CDR3 nucleotides are TGCGCCAGCAGCTCGTCCTACGAGCAGTACTTC. Translating it yields CASSSSYEQYF.

The rearrangement uses TRBV25-1 and TRBJ2-3; 8 bases match TRBD2. Germline lookup yields CDR1 MGHDK and CDR2 SYGVNS. V was clipped by 4 bases and J by 5 bases; unmatched bases: 8. This CDR3 region has 15 residues. This CDR3 is CASSGAGGAEDTQYF. The CDR3, as DNA: TGTGCCAGCAGTGGTGCCGGGGGGGCCGAAGATACGCAGTATTTT.

In its sample, this clone was seen many times. The chain is built from TRBV15 and TRBJ1-6, with D perhaps TRBD1 (5 bases). The CDR3 sequence is 15 residues long. Germline-derived CDR1 and CDR2 are LNHNV and YYDKDF (reference sequence). V lost 3 bases and J 7 bases, leaving 13 bases between the germline ends. The CDR3 DNA sequence: TGTGCCACCAGCAGTTTGGAGGGGTCAAATTCACCCCTCCACTTT. The encoded protein is CATSSLEGSNSPLHF.

The chain carries TRBV6-2 or TRBV6-3 and TRBJ2-7; D ambiguous. V lost 0 bases to trimming and J lost 2 bases, with 5 bases between them. The CDR3 is 13 residues long. Per the germline V gene, CDR1 is MNHEY and CDR2 is SVGEGT. CDR3 protein: CASSYSTPYEQYF. As DNA, the CDR3 is TGTGCCAGCAGTTACTCGACTCCCTACGAGCAGTACTTC.

The rearrangement links TRBV15 to TRBJ1-5; D is unresolved. V was shortened by 0 bases and J by 6 bases, with 6 bases between the two germline ends. The CDR3 has 13 residues. The germline gives CDR1 LNHNV, CDR2 YYDKDF (reference sequence). CDR3 DNA: TGTGCCACCAGCAGAGACAGGTTTCAGCCCCAGCATTTT. This gives the protein CATSRDRFQPQHF.

The rearrangement links TRBV4-3 to TRBJ2-5; possible D gene TRBD2, 5 bases. Germline V gives CDR1 LGHNA, CDR2 YSLEER. V was shortened by 0 bases and J by 9 bases, with 17 bases between the two germline ends. This CDR3 region has 15 residues. CDR3 sequence: CASSQDLSGTPAQYF. CDR3 DNA sequence: TGCGCCAGCAGCCAAGACCTCAGCGGTACCCCGGCCCAGTACTTC.

This clone was detected a few times. The chain links TRBV6-2 or TRBV6-3 to TRBJ1-5; TRBD1 aligns across 9 bases. There are 18 residues in the CDR3. Germline assignment: CDR1 MNHEY and CDR2 SVGEGT. The V gene end was trimmed by 4 bases and the J gene end by 3 bases; junction bases not matched to a gene: 13. In nucleotides, the CDR3 is TGTGCCAGCAGTTCCTCCCCCGGACAGGGGACTTTCAATCAGCCCCAGCATTTT. Its translation is CASSSSPGQGTFNQPQHF.

V gene TRBV5-6 combines with J gene TRBJ1-6, with D tentatively TRBD1 (6 bases). The germline V gene encodes CDR1 SGHDT and CDR2 YYEEEE. V was trimmed by 2 bases and J by 8 bases, leaving 14 bases between them. The CDR3 loop spans 15 amino acids. In DNA, the CDR3 is TGTGCCAGCAGCTTCTGGAGGACAGAATATTCACCCCTCCACTTT. This gives the protein CASSFWRTEYSPLHF.

The V call is TRBV6-5, the J call TRBJ2-1, with TRBD2 matching over 7 bases. Germline values: CDR1 MNHEY, CDR2 SVGAGI. J gave up 1 base and V 10 bases, and 7 bases lay outside the gene matches. The CDR3 is 14 amino acids. CDR3 bases: TGTGCCAATGTGTTGGGGGGGTCCTACAATGAGCAGTTCTTC. Residues: CANVLGGSYNEQFF.

The chain employs TRBV28 and TRBJ2-7; 9 bases fit TRBD2. V lost 6 bases and J lost 2; bases outside the gene matches: 11. The germline CDR1 and CDR2 sequences are MDHEN and SYDVKM. The CDR3 consists of 16 residues. DNA for the CDR3: TGTGCCAGCAGCCGACCCTGGCGGGAGGGACCCTACGAGCAGTACTTC. Translated: CASSRPWREGPYEQYF.

The genes are TRBV19 and TRBJ2-3; TRBD1 is a possible D gene (6 bases). The germline V and J ends were trimmed by 6 bases and 6 bases, with 10 bases remaining between them. There are 12 residues in the CDR3. The germline gives CDR1 LNHDA, CDR2 SQIVND (reference sequence). CDR3 DNA sequence: TGTGCCAGTAGAGAAACAGGGGATACGCAGTATTTT. Its translation is CASRETGDTQYF.

The chain has TRBV4-1 and TRBJ2-1; a weak D match, TRBD1 (5 bases). Germline V gene lookup returns CDR1 MGHRA and CDR2 YSYEKL. CDR3 size: 15 residues. Trimming stripped 0 bases from V and 6 bases from J, with 12 bases between. CDR3 coding DNA: TGCGCCAGCAGCCAAGATCCTGTAAGGGGCAATGAGCAGTTCTTC. Amino acid sequence: CASSQDPVRGNEQFF.

J is TRBJ2-7 and V is TRBV4-3; TRBD1 aligns across 11 bases. Germline V gene sequence: CDR1 LGHNA, CDR2 YSLEER. CDR3 length: 17 residues. The V segment lost 3 bases and the J segment 2 bases; nucleotides outside the gene matches: 9. The CDR3 protein is CASSQATLGQGAYEQYF. The CDR3 DNA sequence: TGCGCCAGCAGCCAGGCAACGTTGGGACAGGGGGCCTACGAGCAGTACTTC.

This clone is medium-sized by share. The V and J genes are TRBV19 and TRBJ2-2, with 8 nucleotides matching TRBD2. The CDR3 is 15 residues long. J gave up 5 bases and V 6 bases, and 8 bases lay outside the gene matches. The germline V gene has CDR1 LNHDA and CDR2 SQIVND (reference sequence). In nucleotides, the CDR3 is TGTGCCAGTAGATCGCGGGGGGCATTAACCGGGGAGCTGTTTTTT. Encoded protein: CASRSRGALTGELFF. Full variable domain (outside the CDR3, taken from reference TRBV19 and TRBJ2-2): DGGITQSPKYLFRKEGQNVTLSCEQNLNHDAMYWYRQDPGQGLRLIYYSQIVNDFQKGDIAEGYSVSREKKESFPLTVTSAQKNPTAFYLCASRSRGALTGELFFGEGSRLTVL.

The chain combines TRBV13 with TRBJ2-2, with 7 bases identical to TRBD2. CDR1 and CDR2 (germline): PRHDT, FYEKMQ (reference sequence). The V segment lost 2 bases and the J segment 7 bases; nucleotides outside the gene matches: 10. The CDR3 consists of 16 residues. The CDR3: CASSLPRRGSGGELFF. The CDR3 coding sequence is TGTGCCAGCAGCTTACCGAGGCGCGGGAGCGGCGGGGAGCTGTTTTTT.